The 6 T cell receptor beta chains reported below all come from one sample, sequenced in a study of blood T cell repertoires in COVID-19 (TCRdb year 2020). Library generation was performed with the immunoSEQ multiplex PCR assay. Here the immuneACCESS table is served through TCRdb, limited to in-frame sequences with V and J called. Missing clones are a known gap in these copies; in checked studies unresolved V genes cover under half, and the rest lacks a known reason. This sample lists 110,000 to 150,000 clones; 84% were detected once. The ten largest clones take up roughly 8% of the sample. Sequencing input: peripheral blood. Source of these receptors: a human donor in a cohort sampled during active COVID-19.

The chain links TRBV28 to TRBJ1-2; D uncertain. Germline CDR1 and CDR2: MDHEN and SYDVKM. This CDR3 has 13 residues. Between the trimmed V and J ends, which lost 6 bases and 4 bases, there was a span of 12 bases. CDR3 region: CASSPIRSYGYTF. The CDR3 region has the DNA TGTGCCAGCAGCCCCATACGGAGCTATGGCTACACCTTC.

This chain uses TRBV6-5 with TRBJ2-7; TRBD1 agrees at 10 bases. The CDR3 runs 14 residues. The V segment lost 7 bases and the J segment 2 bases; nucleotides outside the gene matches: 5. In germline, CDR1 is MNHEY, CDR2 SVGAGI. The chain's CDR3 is CASNTGTGAYEQYF. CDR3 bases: TGTGCCAGCAACACCGGGACAGGGGCCTACGAGCAGTACTTC.

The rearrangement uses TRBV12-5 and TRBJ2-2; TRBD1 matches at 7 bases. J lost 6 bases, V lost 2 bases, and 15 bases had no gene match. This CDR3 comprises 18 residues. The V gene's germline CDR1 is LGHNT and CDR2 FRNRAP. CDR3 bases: TGTGCTAGTGGTTTGCCCTTACAGGGGCGCCGAGGTTCCGGGGAGCTGTTTTTT. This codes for CASGLPLQGRRGSGELFF.

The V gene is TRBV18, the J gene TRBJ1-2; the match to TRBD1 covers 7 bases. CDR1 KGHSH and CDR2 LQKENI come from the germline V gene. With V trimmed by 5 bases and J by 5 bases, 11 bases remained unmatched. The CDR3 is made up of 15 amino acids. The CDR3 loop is CASSSPTGNYYGYTF. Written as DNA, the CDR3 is TGTGCCAGCTCATCCCCGACAGGGAATTATTATGGCTACACCTTC.

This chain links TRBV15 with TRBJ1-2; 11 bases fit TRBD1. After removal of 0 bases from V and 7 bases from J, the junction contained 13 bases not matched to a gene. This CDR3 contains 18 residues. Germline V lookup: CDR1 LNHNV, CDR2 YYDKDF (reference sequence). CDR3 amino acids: CATSRDPIFGTGGGGYTF. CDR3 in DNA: TGTGCCACCAGCAGAGATCCGATTTTCGGGACAGGGGGTGGTGGCTACACCTTC. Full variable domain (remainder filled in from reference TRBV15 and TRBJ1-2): DAMVIQNPRYQVTQFGKPVTLSCSQTLNHNVMYWYQQKSSQAPKLLFHYYDKDFNNEADTPDNFQSRRPNTSFCFLDIRSPGLGDTAMYLCATSRDPIFGTGGGGYTFGSGTRLTVV.

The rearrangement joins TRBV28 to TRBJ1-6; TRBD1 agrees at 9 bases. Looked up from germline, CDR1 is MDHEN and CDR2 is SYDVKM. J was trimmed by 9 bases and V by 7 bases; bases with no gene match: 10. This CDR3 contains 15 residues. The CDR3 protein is CASKATGGTGSPLHF. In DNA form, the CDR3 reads TGTGCCAGCAAGGCGACAGGGGGAACGGGTTCACCCCTCCACTTT. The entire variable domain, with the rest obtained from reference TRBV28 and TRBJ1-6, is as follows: DVKVTQSSRYLVKRTGEKVFLECVQDMDHENMFWYRQDPGLGLRLIYFSYDVKMKEKGDIPEGYSVSREKKERFSLILESASTNQTSMYLCASKATGGTGSPLHFGNGTRLTVT.